This T cell receptor beta chain comes out of a study of blood T cell repertoires in COVID-19. This CDR3 is 15 amino acids long. Per germline, CDR1 MDHEN and CDR2 SYDVKM. V was pared by 2 bases and J by 2 bases, with 6 bases of the junction left unmatched. TCRdb's table, derived via immunoSEQ multiplex PCR, lists solely in-frame clones and lacks some. The table records about 220,000 clones, 85% to 90% of them present only once. The clonotype comes from a woman aged 45-65 years with acute COVID-19. The chain uses TRBV28 and TRBJ2-7; 7 bases map to TRBD2. The sample was PBMCs or T cells enriched from blood (not recorded which). CDR3 DNA sequence: TGTGCCAGCAGTTTACCGTTGGGGACTACCTACGAGCAGTACTTC. This gives the protein CASSLPLGTTYEQYF.